Presented here are 11 T cell receptor beta chains from one specimen sequenced in a study of OX40 agonist ivuxolimab in advanced cancers. The data were produced by immunoSEQ multiplex PCR, yet TCRdb's version contains in-frame clones alone and is incomplete. The data contain tens of thousands of clones, approximately 87% of them seen just once; the ten biggest clones take up roughly 34%. The specimen comprised CD4+ or CD8+ T cells sorted from blood, sampled in a trial of the OX40 agonist ivuxolimab. The receptors here all came from an adult with an advanced solid tumor such as melanoma, head and neck, liver or kidney cancer.

The rearrangement joins TRBV10-1 to TRBJ2-3, with TRBD2 matching over 13 bases. V lost 8 bases and J lost 4; bases outside the gene matches: 3. The germline gives CDR1 WNHNN, CDR2 SYGVQD (reference sequence). The CDR3 loop spans 14 amino acids. This CDR3 reads CASGLAGDADTQYF. For the CDR3, the DNA is TGCGCCAGCGGACTAGCGGGAGACGCAGATACGCAGTATTTT.

A single count supports this clone. The genes are TRBV6-5 and TRBJ2-7; TRBD1 is a possible D gene (6 bases). Germline loops: CDR1 MNHEY, CDR2 SVGAGI. Trimming removed 4 bases from V and 5 bases from J, with 18 bases in between. This CDR3 comprises 15 residues. Written as DNA, the CDR3 is TGTGCCAGCAGTTTGATTGGGACATACTCGGACGAGCAGTACTTC. Translating it yields CASSLIGTYSDEQYF.

V and J are TRBV27 and TRBJ1-4; D is possibly TRBD1 (5 bases). V was pared by 3 bases and J by 9 bases, with 8 bases between. The CDR3 contains 12 residues. CDR1 MNHEY and CDR2 SMNVEV come from the germline V gene (reference sequence). CDR3 DNA sequence: TGTGCCAGCAGTTTCCCGGGGCAAAAACTGTTTTTT. Encoded protein: CASSFPGQKLFF.

The chain is built from TRBV27 and TRBJ2-7, with D unresolved. The germline gives CDR1 MNHEY, CDR2 SMNVEV (reference sequence). CDR3 size: 13 residues. V was clipped by 0 bases and J by 0 bases, with 3 bases between them. The CDR3 is CASSLSLSYEQYF. CDR3 nucleotide sequence: TGTGCCAGCAGTTTATCCCTCTCCTACGAGCAGTACTTC.

The chain is built from TRBV7-3 and TRBJ1-2; D unresolved. Germline assignment: CDR1 SGHTA and CDR2 FQGTGA. The CDR3 is 11 amino acids. Trimming left V 3 bases short and J 6 bases short, with 5 bases between. The CDR3 loop reads CASSLRNGYTF. CDR3 coding DNA: TGTGCCAGCAGCTTGAGGAATGGCTACACCTTC.

V and J are TRBV6-4 and TRBJ1-2, with a tentative D call TRBD1 (6 bases). Trimming took 3 bases from V and 8 from J, leaving 13 bases between them. The CDR3 sequence is 13 residues long. CDR1 is MRHNA, CDR2 SNTAGT, per germline. The CDR3 DNA is TGTGCCAGCAGTGAACGTCAGGGGAAAGGCTACACCTTC. It codes for CASSERQGKGYTF.

This clone occurred once. This chain connects TRBV5-1 to TRBJ1-1; TRBD1 agrees at 7 bases. V dropped 4 bases and J dropped 7; count of bases not matched to a gene: 7. This CDR3 comprises 13 residues. The V gene's germline CDR1 is SGHRS and CDR2 YFSETQ. CDR3 sequence reads: CASSDRQGIEAFF. In nucleotides, the CDR3 is TGCGCCAGCAGCGATAGACAGGGAATTGAAGCTTTCTTT. Variable domain in full (rest from reference TRBV5-1 and TRBJ1-1): KAGVTQTPRYLIKTRGQQVTLSCSPISGHRSVSWYQQTPGQGLQFLFEYFSETQRNKGNFPGRFSGRQFSNSRSEMNVSTLELGDSALYLCASSDRQGIEAFFGQGTRLTVV.

This rearrangement joins TRBV11-1 to TRBJ2-2; weak D call: TRBD1 (5 bases). Per germline, CDR1 SGHAT and CDR2 FQDESV (reference sequence). The CDR3 contains 13 residues. Deletions cut 6 bases from V and 6 bases from J, with 11 bases between. This chain's CDR3 is CASSPTVSGELFF. The CDR3 bases are TGTGCCAGCAGTCCGACAGTCTCCGGGGAGCTGTTTTTT.

The chain couples TRBV10-2 to TRBJ2-3; 7 nucleotides line up with TRBD2. Germline V gene lookup returns CDR1 WSHSY and CDR2 SAAADI. V lost 4 bases and J lost 3; bases outside the gene matches: 4. The CDR3 loop spans 14 amino acids. The DNA of the CDR3 is TGCGCCAGCAGTGCCCAGGGAGGGACAGATACGCAGTATTTT. Protein: CASSAQGGTDTQYF.

The rearrangement joins TRBV15 to TRBJ1-4, with 8 bases lining up with TRBD1. Germline assignment: CDR1 LNHNV and CDR2 YYDKDF (reference sequence). The CDR3 spans 13 residues. With 5 bases clipped from V and 8 bases from J, the junction kept 4 bases outside the gene matches. The CDR3 loop reads CATSGDRGEKLFF. The CDR3 DNA is TGTGCCACCAGCGGTGACAGGGGCGAAAAACTGTTTTTT.

The chain couples TRBV28 to TRBJ1-4; perhaps TRBD1 as D (6 bases). In germline, CDR1 is MDHEN, CDR2 SYDVKM. This CDR3 is built from 15 residues. V was trimmed by 1 base and J by 7 bases, leaving 13 bases between them. CDR3 DNA sequence: TGTGCCAGCAGTTTATTGGGAGGGGGGTTTGAAAAACTGTTTTTT. Its protein product is CASSLLGGGFEKLFF.